This T cell receptor (beta chain) was obtained from a study of blood T cell repertoires in COVID-19. Study background: Italy, Spain and the United States were the sources of the convalescent and acute COVID-19 samples. T cells, B-cell-depleted T cells, or PBMCs provided the cDNA or gDNA that served as material.

Some clones are missing from TCRdb's copy, which holds only in-frame ones; the method was immunoSEQ multiplex PCR. The table includes about 280,000 clones, about nine tenths detected once. This CDR3 is 14 amino acids long. V was trimmed by 5 bases and J by 0 bases, leaving 7 bases between them. CDR1 SGHTA and CDR2 FQGNSA come from the germline V gene. This TCR was recovered from a woman between 45 and 65 years old who had recovered from COVID-19. Sequenced sample: peripheral blood. This sequence joins TRBV7-2 and TRBJ2-2; maybe TRBD2 (5 bases). CDR3 protein: CASSQLANTGELFF. The CDR3 coding sequence is TGTGCCAGCAGCCAACTAGCGAACACCGGGGAGCTGTTTTTT.